Each of the 28 T cell receptor beta chains below was sequenced from the same sample in a study of blood T cell repertoires in COVID-19. Repertoires were generated with immunoSEQ multiplex PCR, while TCRdb's copy carries only in-frame clones and drops some. The sample shows about 410,000 clones, about nine tenths of them seen only once. The material sequenced was PBMCs or T cells enriched from blood (not recorded which). All receptors derive from a young man who had recovered from COVID-19.

V and J are TRBV28 and TRBJ2-5, with 9 bases that match TRBD2. CDR1 MDHEN and CDR2 SYDVKM come from the germline V gene. J lost 4 bases, V lost 4 bases, and 4 bases had no gene match. CDR3 size: 14 residues. In DNA, the CDR3 is TGTGCCAGCAGTTCCGTTAGCGGGAGAGAGACCCAGTACTTC. The encoded protein is CASSSVSGRETQYF.

The rearrangement uses TRBV4-2 and TRBJ2-1; 9 bases are shared with TRBD2. The CDR3 spans 15 residues. The trim removed 0 bases at V and 7 bases at J, leaving 4 bases unmatched. Looked up from germline, CDR1 is LGHNA and CDR2 is YNFKEQ. The CDR3 spells CASSQDGSGRNEQFF. In DNA form, the CDR3 reads TGTGCCAGCAGCCAAGATGGTAGCGGGAGAAATGAGCAGTTCTTC.

The rearrangement links TRBV27 to TRBJ1-2, with 7 bases matching TRBD1. V dropped 4 bases and J dropped 1; count of bases not matched to a gene: 12. Germline values: CDR1 MNHEY, CDR2 SMNVEV (reference sequence). The CDR3 totals 17 residues. The CDR3 sequence: CASSSGTVLPNNYGYTF. CDR3 coding DNA: TGTGCCAGCAGTTCCGGGACAGTTCTCCCCAATAACTATGGCTACACCTTC.

V and J are TRBV30 and TRBJ2-1; no clear D. CDR3 length: 16 residues. Germline values: CDR1 GTSNPN, CDR2 SVGIG (reference sequence). V gave up 0 bases and J gave up 9 bases, with 21 bases separating them. CDR3 DNA: TGTGCCTGGAGTGTACGGAGCAAGAGCCAGAGACGTGAGCAGTTCTTC. Protein product: CAWSVRSKSQRREQFF.

This rearrangement joins TRBV6-2 or TRBV6-3 to TRBJ2-1; D remains ambiguous. CDR3 length: 13 residues. The germline CDR1 and CDR2 sequences are MNHEY and SVGEGT. The germline V and J ends were trimmed by 5 bases and 1 base, with 6 bases remaining between them. The CDR3 here is CASSQMSYNEQFF. CDR3 in DNA: TGTGCCAGCAGTCAGATGTCCTACAATGAGCAGTTCTTC.

The CDR3 bases are TGTGCCTGGGGGACAGGAAATGAAAAACTGTTTTTT. It translates to CAWGTGNEKLFF. The chain employs TRBV30 and TRBJ1-4, with 8 nucleotides matching TRBD1. The CDR3 covers 12 residues. The germline gives CDR1 GTSNPN, CDR2 SVGIG (reference sequence). Trimming cost V 5 bases and J 5 bases; bases outside gene matches: 1. Drawing the rest from reference TRBV30 and TRBJ1-4, the complete variable domain is SQTIHQWPATLVQPVGSPLSLECTVEGTSNPNLYWYRQAAGRGLQLLFYSVGIGQISSEVPQNLSASRPQDRQFILSSKKLLLSDSGFYLCAWGTGNEKLFFGSGTQLSVL.

This chain links TRBV6-5 with TRBJ1-2, with unresolved D. Germline lookup yields CDR1 MNHEY and CDR2 SVGAGI. V gave up 4 bases and J gave up 8 bases, with 14 bases separating them. This CDR3 region has 13 residues. The CDR3 loop reads CASSFGLSGGYTF. DNA of the CDR3: TGTGCCAGCAGTTTTGGACTATCAGGAGGCTACACCTTC.

The genes are TRBV5-4 and TRBJ1-4; possible D gene TRBD1, 6 bases. The germline V and J ends were trimmed by 4 bases and 0 bases, with 10 bases remaining between them. The CDR3 extends over 15 amino acids. Looked up from germline, CDR1 is SGHNT and CDR2 is YYREEE (reference sequence). The CDR3 sequence is CASSLDSATNEKLFF. CDR3 bases: TGTGCCAGCAGCCTGGACAGTGCAACTAATGAAAAACTGTTTTTT.

The chain employs TRBV28 and TRBJ1-1, with TRBD1 matching 11 bases. In germline, CDR1 is MDHEN, CDR2 SYDVKM. This CDR3 is 14 amino acids long. V lost 5 bases, J lost 2 bases, and 1 base stayed unmatched. CDR3 in DNA: TGTGCCAGCAGTCGGACAGGGGGCAACACTGAAGCTTTCTTT. Translating it yields CASSRTGGNTEAFF.

The chain combines TRBV30 with TRBJ1-6; D is ambiguous. This CDR3 has 15 residues. Germline loops: CDR1 GTSNPN, CDR2 SVGIG (reference sequence). Trimming left V 0 bases short and J 7 bases short, with 13 bases between. The CDR3, as DNA: TGTGCCTGGAGTGTATCCGGGGATGGGAATTCACCCCTCCACTTT. It encodes CAWSVSGDGNSPLHF.

This chain connects TRBV2 to TRBJ1-2; 12 nucleotides align to TRBD1. Germline V gene data show CDR1 as SNHLY and CDR2 as FYNNEI. CDR3 length: 16 residues. J was trimmed by 4 bases and V by 10 bases; bases with no gene match: 13. CDR3 in DNA: TGTGCCACCTTGTTGGGGGGACAGGGGGCGATCTATGGCTACACCTTC. Translated: CATLLGGQGAIYGYTF.

The chain joins TRBV29-1 to TRBJ2-4, with D hard to call. Trimming took off 3 bases at V and 3 bases at J, with 3 bases between the two ends. This CDR3 spans 11 amino acids. The V gene's germline CDR1 is SQVTM and CDR2 ANQGSEA. Here the CDR3 reads CSVDSKNIQYF. The CDR3 DNA reads TGCAGCGTTGATAGCAAAAACATTCAGTACTTC.

The CDR3: CASSMYPAGGLSSYNEQFF. The CDR3 bases are TGTGCCAGTAGTATGTATCCGGCGGGGGGCCTCTCCTCCTACAATGAGCAGTTCTTC. The chain employs TRBV19 and TRBJ2-1; 8 positions agree with TRBD2. The CDR3 runs 19 residues. Per germline, CDR1 LNHDA and CDR2 SQIVND (reference sequence). V gave up 3 bases and J gave up 0 bases; unmatched junction bases: 13.

The J gene is TRBJ2-1, the V gene TRBV20-1, with 7 bases lining up with TRBD2. Trimming cost V 3 bases and J 6 bases; bases outside gene matches: 8. This CDR3 comprises 14 residues. The germline V gene has CDR1 DFQATT and CDR2 SNEGSKA (reference sequence). The CDR3 protein is CSASPSGNPNEQFF. The CDR3 region has the DNA TGCAGTGCTAGTCCCAGCGGGAACCCCAATGAGCAGTTCTTC.

The rearrangement uses TRBV2 and TRBJ2-7; TRBD1 aligns across 7 bases. The J segment lost 5 bases and the V segment lost 8 bases, leaving 6 bases of the junction unmatched. CDR1 and CDR2 from the germline V gene are SNHLY and FYNNEI. The CDR3 totals 12 residues. The CDR3 loop is CASLETGNEQYF. In DNA form, the CDR3 reads TGTGCCAGCTTGGAGACAGGGAACGAGCAGTACTTC.

This clone was observed a handful of times. This chain joins TRBV6-1 and TRBJ1-1; no clear D. CDR3 length: 13 amino acids. The germline V and J ends were trimmed by 3 bases and 1 base, with 6 bases remaining between them. Germline V CDR1 and CDR2: MNHNS, SASEGT. The CDR3 DNA sequence: TGTGCCAGCAGTGAGCAGGCGAACACTGAAGCTTTCTTT. It codes for CASSEQANTEAFF.

The V gene is TRBV27, the J gene TRBJ2-5; D is unclear. The germline V gene encodes CDR1 MNHEY and CDR2 SMNVEV (reference sequence). The CDR3 consists of 14 residues. V lost 5 bases and J 1 base, leaving 11 bases between the germline ends. CDR3 loop: CASSLPSLQETQYF. The CDR3 nucleotides read TGTGCCAGCAGTCTCCCCTCTCTCCAAGAGACCCAGTACTTC.

This chain uses TRBV4-1 with TRBJ2-7; the D gene is possibly TRBD1 (6 bases). The germline V gene encodes CDR1 MGHRA and CDR2 YSYEKL. Between the trimmed V and J ends, which lost 0 bases and 3 bases, there was a span of 12 bases. CDR3 length: 15 amino acids. The CDR3 reads CASSQERGTNYEQYF. As DNA, the CDR3 is TGCGCCAGCAGCCAAGAAAGGGGGACGAACTACGAGCAGTACTTC.

V gene TRBV7-8 combines with J gene TRBJ1-2; the D is unclear. V dropped 0 bases and J dropped 9 bases, with 11 bases sitting between them. Germline V gene lookup returns CDR1 SGHVS and CDR2 FQNEAQ. The length of the CDR3 is 13 residues. The CDR3 bases are TGTGCCAGCAGCTTAGCCCTGAGGGAGCGCTACACCTTC. It encodes CASSLALRERYTF. Supplemented by reference TRBV7-8 and TRBJ1-2, the full variable domain reads GAGVSQSPRYKVAKRGQDVALRCDPISGHVSLFWYQQALGQGPEFLTYFQNEAQLDKSGLPSDRFFAERPEGSVSTLKIQRTQQEDSAVYLCASSLALRERYTFGSGTRLTVV.

V and J are TRBV9 and TRBJ2-5; TRBD2 aligns across 14 bases. V gave up 3 bases and J gave up 5 bases; unmatched junction bases: 3. The CDR3 is made up of 15 amino acids. Germline CDR1 is SGDLS and CDR2 is YYNGEE. The DNA for the CDR3 is TGTGCCAGCAGCGGACTAGCGGGAGGGGCGGAGACCCAGTACTTC. Its translation is CASSGLAGGAETQYF.

This chain joins TRBV7-6 and TRBJ1-2, with TRBD1 as a possible D gene (6 bases). Per germline, CDR1 SGHVS and CDR2 FNYEAQ. The length of the CDR3 is 15 residues. The V and J ends lost 3 bases and 7 bases respectively, with 18 bases between them. The CDR3 DNA is TGTGCCAGCAGCTTTATCGAGGGGGAGTGGGCTGGCTACACCTTC. It translates to CASSFIEGEWAGYTF.

The chain carries TRBV3-1 (or the pseudogene TRBV3-2) and TRBJ2-6; D is uncertain. V was pared by 0 bases and J by 2 bases, with 5 bases between. CDR3 length: 15 residues. Germline V gene data show CDR1 as LGHDT and CDR2 as YNNKEL (reference sequence). In DNA form, the CDR3 reads TGTGCCAGCAGCCAAGATCTAACTGGGGCCAACGTCCTGACTTTC. It yields the protein CASSQDLTGANVLTF.

This rearrangement joins TRBV4-1 to TRBJ1-5, with D tentatively TRBD1 (5 bases). CDR1 and CDR2 (germline): MGHRA, YSYEKL. V was cut by 6 bases and J by 3 bases, with 12 bases left in between. CDR3 length: 14 amino acids. This chain's CDR3 is CASSRDSYNQPQHF. CDR3 DNA: TGCGCCAGCAGTCGAGACAGTTACAATCAGCCCCAGCATTTT.

J is TRBJ2-5 and V is TRBV15, with TRBD2 as a possible D gene (7 bases). Germline V CDR1 and CDR2: LNHNV, YYDKDF (reference sequence). The CDR3 consists of 13 residues. Trimming stripped 9 bases from V and 5 bases from J, with 16 bases between. The CDR3 spells CATGKGGIETQYF. CDR3 nucleotides: TGTGCCACTGGGAAGGGGGGGATCGAGACCCAGTACTTC. Drawing the rest from reference TRBV15 and TRBJ2-5, the complete variable domain is DAMVIQNPRYQVTQFGKPVTLSCSQTLNHNVMYWYQQKSSQAPKLLFHYYDKDFNNEADTPDNFQSRRPNTSFCFLDIRSPGLGDTAMYLCATGKGGIETQYFGPGTRLLVL.

V usage is TRBV19 and J usage is TRBJ2-2; 9 bases line up with TRBD2. Germline-derived CDR1 and CDR2 are LNHDA and SQIVND (reference sequence). The CDR3 consists of 16 residues. The V and J ends lost 5 bases and 1 base, in that order; junction bases with no gene match: 5. The CDR3, as DNA: TGTGCCAGTAGTCTGATGACTAGCGGGAACACCGGGGAGCTGTTTTTT. Amino acid sequence: CASSLMTSGNTGELFF.

This clone was detected only once. J is TRBJ1-1 and V is TRBV6-6; D remains unclear. The CDR3 loop spans 13 amino acids. V was pared by 2 bases and J by 4 bases, with 8 bases between. Germline loops: CDR1 MNHNY, CDR2 SVGAGI (reference sequence). This chain's CDR3 is CASSYQVGTEAFF. In nucleotides, the CDR3 is TGTGCCAGCAGTTACCAGGTTGGCACTGAAGCTTTCTTT.

This chain connects TRBV28 to TRBJ1-2, with D possibly matching TRBD1 (5 bases). From germline, CDR1 is MDHEN and CDR2 SYDVKM. The length of the CDR3 is 17 residues. Between the trimmed V and J ends, which lost 1 base and 5 bases, there was a span of 20 bases. The CDR3 is CASSLSTTQGLGYGYTF. The CDR3 region has the DNA TGTGCCAGCAGTTTATCCACCACCCAGGGTCTCGGATATGGCTACACCTTC.

The V gene is TRBV7-3, the J gene TRBJ1-4; 7 nucleotides match TRBD1. Germline values: CDR1 SGHTA, CDR2 FQGTGA. CDR3 length: 13 residues. The trim removed 5 bases at V and 7 bases at J, leaving 4 bases unmatched. CDR3 in DNA: TGTGCCAGCAGCGGTGGGACAGTTGAAAAACTGTTTTTT. Amino acids: CASSGGTVEKLFF. Full variable domain (remainder filled in from reference TRBV7-3 and TRBJ1-4): GAGVSQTPSNKVTEKGKYVELRCDPISGHTALYWYRQSLGQGPEFLIYFQGTGAADDSGLPNDRFFAVRPEGSVSTLKIQRTERGDSAVYLCASSGGTVEKLFFGSGTQLSVL.